This T cell receptor beta chain was profiled in a study of T cells in Graves' hyperthyroidism and ophthalmopathy. This clonotype occurred many times. Patients between 18 and 65 years old had hyperthyroidism, newly diagnosed and lasting under 2 months. TCR beta CDR3 regions were amplified from RNA transcripts. The primer set for the first-round RT-PCR of the TCR CDR3 was HTBI. TCRdb reprocessed the multiplex PCR reads via MiXCR and lists one record per CDR3 protein. The sample shows approximately 400,000 distinct CDR3 sequences, approximately 15% of them seen only once. Sequencing was performed on blood. The TCR sequence derives from a woman under 30 with Graves' hyperthyroidism.

Here the CDR3 DNA reads TGTGCCACCAGTGATTTCCGGGACACGAACTCCTACAATGAGCAGTTCTTC. Protein: CATSDFRDTNSYNEQFF. V and J are TRBV24-1 and TRBJ2-1; a weak D match, TRBD1 (6 bases). The CDR3 contains 17 residues. CDR1 KGHDR and CDR2 SFDVKD come from the germline V gene. The germline V and J ends were trimmed by 1 base and 0 bases, with 12 bases remaining between them.